This T cell receptor beta chain was obtained from a study of T cell responses to AZD1222 COVID-19 vaccine. Points from the study as a whole: Clonal diversity may have been underestimated in mostly white British donors. At 160-218 and 743-854, vaccine-associated CD4 TCRs were dominant, and they spanned spike.

TCRdb's table, derived via immunoSEQ multiplex PCR, lists solely in-frame clones and lacks some. The repertoire has some 150,000 clones, 93% of them found once; the top ten carry roughly 0.9%. This CDR3 has 13 residues. Trimming took 6 bases from V and 0 from J, leaving 3 bases between them. This clone was found once. The antigen remains unidentified. The sequence derives from an adult in good health. The chain employs TRBV12-3 or TRBV12-4 and TRBJ2-6; D not resolved. Sequenced material: peripheral blood, taken on day 0 of AZD1222 vaccination. The CDR3 coding sequence is TGTGCCAGCAGCCACTCTGGGGCCAACGTCCTGACTTTC. The encoded protein is CASSHSGANVLTF.